This TCR beta chain is from a study of tumor-infiltrating lymphocytes in primary liver carcinoma. Regarding this clonotype: Its antigen is still unknown.

Broader study findings: Blood trailed tumors significantly in top-250-clone fraction (p = 0.039).

TCR beta cDNA came from approximately 540 ng total RNA, primed with a constant-region primer. Construction of TCR beta libraries relied on three successive nested multiplex PCR rounds employing slightly modified ARM-PCR. It was with TRBV1-TRBV30 forward primers and a C-beta reverse primer that the first two PCR rounds were run, at around 9 cycles each. Each CDR3 protein is one row after TCRdb ran MiXCR on the multiplex PCR reads. The profile shows some 110,000 distinct CDR3 sequences, roughly 85% of them singletons. Germline V gene lookup returns CDR1 MNHEY and CDR2 SVGEGT. The CDR3 has 14 residues. The study co-extracted DNA and RNA from around 20-30 mg of unsorted bulk tissue.

Sequences were obtained from liver tumor tissue from sampling region 3. Stated subset: tumor region T3, left-lateral pole. The receptor comes from a man aged 40-50 years with primary liver carcinoma and hepatitis B virus infection. J is TRBJ2-7 and V is TRBV6-2 or TRBV6-3, with 8 nucleotides matching TRBD2. CDR3 loop: CLSSYSTSAYEQYF. CDR3 bases: TGTCTCAGCAGTTACTCGACTAGCGCTTACGAGCAGTACTTC.